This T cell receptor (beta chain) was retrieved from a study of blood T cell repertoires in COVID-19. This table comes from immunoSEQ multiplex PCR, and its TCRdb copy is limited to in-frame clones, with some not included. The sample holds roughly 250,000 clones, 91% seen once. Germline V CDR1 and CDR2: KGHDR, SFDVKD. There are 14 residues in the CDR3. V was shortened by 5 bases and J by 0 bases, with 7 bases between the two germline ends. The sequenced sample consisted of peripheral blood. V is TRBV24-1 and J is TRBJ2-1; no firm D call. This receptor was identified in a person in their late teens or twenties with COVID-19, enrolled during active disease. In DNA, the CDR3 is TGTGCCACCAGTGCGGAGAGCTCCTACAATGAGCAGTTCTTC. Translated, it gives CATSAESSYNEQFF.